This section outlines one TCR beta chain sequence together with its context. Antigen: not known. The data originate from a study of shared clonotypes between healthy human individuals. Notes on the study in general: Around 5% was the fraction of naive CD4 clonotypes found shared across a few donors.

Naive CD8 populations comprised CD45RO-negative cells positively selected for CCR7, excluding terminally differentiated effector memory CD45RA+ cells. Donors, without exception, were Caucasian adults residing in Nashville, Tennessee. V was shortened by 0 bases and J by 2 bases, with 8 bases between the two germline ends. CDR1 LGHNA and CDR2 YSLEER come from the germline V gene. This CDR3 comprises 15 residues. Over several immunoSEQ plates, each subset's genomic DNA was distributed in even portions. Study processing details: In the immunoSEQ data, sequences were junction-only and lacked quality scores, so filtering differed. Repertoires were generated with immunoSEQ multiplex PCR, while TCRdb's copy carries only in-frame clones and drops some. The V and J calls and clone size come from that table; D and trimming were worked out from the DNA. The data hold about 2.1 million clones, with around 93% observed a single time.

Sequencing used naive CD8+ T cells from PBMCs. The V call is TRBV4-3, the J call TRBJ2-1; D remains ambiguous. The receptor was derived from a young man in good health. Some clones in this sample may be carry-over from other donors' samples. The CDR3 region has the DNA TGCGCCAGCAGCCAAGATGCAGGAGCCTACAATGAGCAGTTCTTC. It specifies CASSQDAGAYNEQFF.